The rows below give T cell receptor beta chains drawn from one sample of a study of control samples from healthy donors and cancer patients. Sequencing was performed with immunoSEQ multiplex PCR; in TCRdb, only in-frame clones are kept and a portion is missing. The sample carries roughly 32,000 clones, more than 85% recorded once. Sequencing was carried out using PBMCs. The source of these receptors is a woman between 40 and 55 years old with lung cancer. The CDR3 runs from the conserved cysteine through the conserved F or W. The D gene is left open where the match is weak. Clone size appears in some rows only: once, few, many, or a class for an expanded clone.

CDR3 DNA | CDR3 protein | J gene | V gene | D gene | clone size
TGTGCCACCAGTGATGGGGCGGGCCCCAATCTCTATGGCTACACCTTC | CATSDGAGPNLYGYTF | TRBJ1-2 | TRBV24-1 | NA | once
TGTGCCAGCAGCTTAACGGGGGCGAACACCGGGGAGCTGTTTTTT | CASSLTGANTGELFF | TRBJ2-2 | TRBV7-2 | NA | NA
TGCGCCAGCAGCCTAGCTCTCAGGGACACTGAAGCTTTCTTT | CASSLALRDTEAFF | TRBJ1-1 | TRBV4-3 | NA | NA
TGTGCCAGCAGTTCCGACAGGGAGGCAGATACGCAGTATTTT | CASSSDREADTQYF | TRBJ2-3 | TRBV27 | NA | NA
TGTGCCAGCAGTTCACGAAACAGGGAAACGCAGTATTTT | CASSSRNRETQYF | TRBJ2-3 | TRBV6-5 | NA | NA
TGTGCCAGCAGCCTGCCCCGGACAGACCCACCCCTCCACTTT | CASSLPRTDPPLHF | TRBJ1-6 | TRBV5-6 | NA | NA
TGTGCCAGCAGTCCCGCCCAGGAGATCCAAGAGACCCAGTACTTC | CASSPAQEIQETQYF | TRBJ2-5 | TRBV28 | NA | few
TGTGCCAGCAGCTTATTTCCGAACACTGAAGCTTTCTTT | CASSLFPNTEAFF | TRBJ1-1 | TRBV7-8 | NA | NA
TGTGCCAGCAGCCCGCACCGGGACAGGCGATACTACGAGCAGTACTTC | CASSPHRDRRYYEQYF | TRBJ2-7 | TRBV9 | TRBD1 | NA
TGCAGCGTGGGACTACAAGAGACCCAGTACTTC | CSVGLQETQYF | TRBJ2-5 | TRBV29-1 | TRBD2 | NA
TGCGCCAGCAATCCAGGGACGTCCTACGAGCAGTACTTC | CASNPGTSYEQYF | TRBJ2-7 | TRBV5-1 | NA | NA
TGTGCCAGCAGCAGCCGAGACAGGGGACCTAAAGAGACCCAGTACTTC | CASSSRDRGPKETQYF | TRBJ2-5 | TRBV9 | TRBD1 | NA
TGTGCCAGCAGCGTATGGACCACAGATACGCAGTATTTT | CASSVWTTDTQYF | TRBJ2-3 | TRBV9 | NA | NA
TGTGCCAGCAGCTTAATCCGCTACGAGCAGTACTTC | CASSLIRYEQYF | TRBJ2-7 | TRBV11-2 | NA | NA
TGTGCCAGCAGCTTAAGGGGGCTGGAGAACACTGAAGCTTTCTTT | CASSLRGLENTEAFF | TRBJ1-1 | TRBV5-6 | TRBD1 | NA
TGTGCCACCAGTGACGACATCAACACTGAAGCTTTCTTT | CATSDDINTEAFF | TRBJ1-1 | TRBV24-1 | NA | NA
TGTGCCAGCAGCTTGGGGGAGTCCTACGAGCAGTACTTC | CASSLGESYEQYF | TRBJ2-7 | TRBV7-6 | NA | NA
TGTGCCAGCAGCTTAATCGGGGACACCATATATTTT | CASSLIGDTIYF | TRBJ1-3 | TRBV7-8 | NA | NA
TGTGCCAGCAGTTCCCAATCGACAGGGGGCATTTCTGGAAACACCATATATTTT | CASSSQSTGGISGNTIYF | TRBJ1-3 | TRBV28 | TRBD1 | NA
TGCGCCAGCAGGGTAGGGGTGGGCTATGGCTACACCTTC | CASRVGVGYGYTF | TRBJ1-2 | TRBV5-1 | NA | NA
TGTGCCAGCAGCTCCGCCGGCCGCTACGAGCAGTACTTC | CASSSAGRYEQYF | TRBJ2-7 | TRBV7-2 | NA | few
TGTGCTAGTGGCAGCGATCTTCAGGGGGCCGGAGCTTTCTTT | CASGSDLQGAGAFF | TRBJ1-1 | TRBV12-5 | TRBD1 | NA
TGTGCTAGTGGTTTTGGCAGGGAGGGGACCGGGGAGCTGTTTTTT | CASGFGREGTGELFF | TRBJ2-2 | TRBV12-5 | TRBD2 | NA
TGTGCCAGCAGTGTAGTCGGGGGGGCCGGGGAGCTGTTTTTT | CASSVVGGAGELFF | TRBJ2-2 | TRBV2 | TRBD2 | NA
TGTGCCAGCAGCTTAAGAACAGCCGCAGAGACCCAGTACTTC | CASSLRTAAETQYF | TRBJ2-5 | TRBV11-2 | NA | NA
TGTGCCAGCAGCTTAGTCCCCCCTAGCGGTATCCGAGAGACCCAGTACTTC | CASSLVPPSGIRETQYF | TRBJ2-5 | TRBV13 | TRBD2 | NA
TGTGCCAGCGGACCCCCACAGGGCCGAGGGGCTGAAGCTTTCTTT | CASGPPQGRGAEAFF | TRBJ1-1 | TRBV18 | NA | NA
TGTGCCAGCAATCCGACAGGGTCACCTTACAATGAGCAGTTCTTC | CASNPTGSPYNEQFF | TRBJ2-1 | TRBV6-4 | TRBD1 | NA